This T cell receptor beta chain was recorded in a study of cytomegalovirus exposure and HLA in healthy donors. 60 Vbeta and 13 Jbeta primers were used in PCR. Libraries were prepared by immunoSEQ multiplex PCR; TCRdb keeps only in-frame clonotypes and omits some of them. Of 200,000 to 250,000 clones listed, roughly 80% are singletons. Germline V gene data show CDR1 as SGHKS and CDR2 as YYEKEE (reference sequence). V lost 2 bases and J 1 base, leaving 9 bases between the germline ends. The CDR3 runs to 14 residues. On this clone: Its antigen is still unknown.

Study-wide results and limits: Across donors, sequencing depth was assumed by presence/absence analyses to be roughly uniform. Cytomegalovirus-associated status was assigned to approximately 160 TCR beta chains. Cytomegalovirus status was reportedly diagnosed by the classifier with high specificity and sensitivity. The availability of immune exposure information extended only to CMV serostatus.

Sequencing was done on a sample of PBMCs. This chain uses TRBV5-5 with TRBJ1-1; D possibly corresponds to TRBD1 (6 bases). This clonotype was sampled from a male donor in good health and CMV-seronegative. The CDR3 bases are TGTGCCAGCAGCTTTGCACAGGGGAACACTGAAGCTTTCTTT. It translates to CASSFAQGNTEAFF.